Below are 15 T cell receptor beta chains sequenced from a single sample in a study of blood T cell repertoires in COVID-19. Sequencing was performed with immunoSEQ multiplex PCR; in TCRdb, only in-frame clones are kept and a portion is missing. This table has tens of thousands of clones, about nine tenths appearing once. The material sequenced was peripheral blood. These receptors all stem from a human donor in a cohort sampled during active COVID-19.

The chain links TRBV2 to TRBJ1-1, with a tentative D call TRBD1 (6 bases). Germline assignment: CDR1 SNHLY and CDR2 FYNNEI. CDR3 size: 15 residues. V lost 3 bases and J lost 0, with 11 bases in between. CDR3 DNA: TGTGCCAGCAGTGACTCACAGGGCATGAACACTGAAGCTTTCTTT. Translated: CASSDSQGMNTEAFF.

The chain combines TRBV11-2 with TRBJ1-1; D may be TRBD1 (6 bases). Trimming removed 4 bases from V and 0 bases from J, with 9 bases in between. Germline CDR1 is SGHAT and CDR2 is FQNNGV. This CDR3 spans 14 amino acids. The CDR3: CASSSQGVNTEAFF. CDR3 nucleotide sequence: TGTGCCAGCAGCTCACAGGGCGTGAACACTGAAGCTTTCTTT.

In its sample, this clone was seen a few times. The rearrangement links TRBV6-5 to TRBJ1-6; tentatively, D is TRBD1 (6 bases). V shed 10 bases and J shed 10 bases, with 8 bases lying between them. The CDR3 runs to 10 residues. CDR1 is MNHEY, CDR2 SVGAGI, per germline. The DNA for the CDR3 is TGTGCCACAGGGGTCTCACCCCTCCACTTT. Translated: CATGVSPLHF.

The DNA for the CDR3 is TGTGCCAGCAGCTTAGATGTTAGAATTGGCCAAGGGGGGGCGGACGAGCAGTACTTC. As protein: CASSLDVRIGQGGADEQYF. The rearrangement uses TRBV11-2 and TRBJ2-7, with a weak D call TRBD2 (7 bases). V shed 0 bases and J shed 5 bases, with 26 bases lying between them. The CDR3 has 19 amino acids. Germline CDR1 SGHAT, CDR2 FQNNGV.

The chain links TRBV18 to TRBJ1-2, with TRBD1 matching 10 bases. V lost 4 bases and J lost 3; bases outside the gene matches: 5. CDR1 KGHSH and CDR2 LQKENI come from the germline V gene. The CDR3 runs to 15 residues. The CDR3 sequence: CASSQPGQGDYGYTF. For the CDR3, the DNA is TGTGCCAGCTCACAACCCGGACAGGGGGACTATGGCTACACCTTC.

As concerns this clone: One junction end does not reproduce the germline sequence, and a read error may be involved. The V and J genes are TRBV6-5 and TRBJ1-2; tentatively, D is TRBD1 (6 bases). The CDR3 totals 16 residues. Germline assignment: CDR1 MNHEY and CDR2 SVGAGI. This CDR3 is CASSNSLGAGDYGYTF. CDR3 DNA sequence: TGTGCCAGCAGTAACTCCTTGGGGGCGGGTGACTATGGCTACACCTTC.

This clone came up once. The rearrangement links TRBV2 to TRBJ2-7, with 9 bases lining up with TRBD1. Losses at the gene ends were 4 bases for V and 1 base for J; bases not matched to a gene: 5. The germline gives CDR1 SNHLY, CDR2 FYNNEI. The CDR3 has 15 amino acids. The CDR3 region is CASSASGQGSYEQYF. CDR3 DNA: TGTGCCAGCAGTGCTTCGGGACAGGGATCCTACGAGCAGTACTTC.

This clone was found once. V usage is TRBV27 and J usage is TRBJ1-1; TRBD1 matches 7 bases. CDR3 length: 16 amino acids. Germline trimming cut 1 base from V and 2 bases from J; bases unmatched to any gene: 7. Germline CDR1 MNHEY, CDR2 SMNVEV (reference sequence). The CDR3 sequence: CASSLWGDSINTEAFF. In nucleotides, the CDR3 is TGTGCCAGCAGTTTATGGGGGGACAGCATAAACACTGAAGCTTTCTTT.

V is TRBV21-1 and J is TRBJ1-5; the table's D call, TRBD1, has no DNA check behind it. TRBV21-1 counts as a pseudogene. There are 19 residues in the CDR3. The chain's CDR3 is CAKEKVRDRASMGNQPQHF. CDR3 bases: TGTGCCAAGGAGAAGGTACGGGACAGGGCCTCGATGGGCAATCAGCCCCAGCATTTT.

The chain employs TRBV19 and TRBJ2-6; 10 nucleotides line up with TRBD1. Looked up from germline, CDR1 is LNHDA and CDR2 is SQIVND (reference sequence). Unmatched junction bases numbered 14, after V lost 6 bases and J lost 3 bases. The CDR3 spans 19 residues. CDR3 sequence (DNA): TGTGCCAGTAGCCGGGGGACAGGGGATCCAGCTGGTGGGGCCAACGTCCTGACTTTC. Amino acid sequence: CASSRGTGDPAGGANVLTF.

The gene calls are TRBV4-3 and TRBJ2-7; weak D call: TRBD1 (5 bases). Trimming pared 0 bases from V and 3 bases from J, leaving 15 bases between. CDR1 and CDR2 from the germline V gene are LGHNA and YSLEER. This CDR3 has 16 residues. CDR3 region: CASSQEGQGRRYEQYF. The CDR3 DNA reads as TGCGCCAGCAGCCAAGAGGGTCAGGGCCGCCGCTACGAGCAGTACTTC.

J is TRBJ1-2 and V is TRBV27; TRBD1 matches 8 bases. The CDR3 is 14 residues long. Germline values: CDR1 MNHEY, CDR2 SMNVEV (reference sequence). The V segment lost 6 bases and the J segment 5 bases; nucleotides outside the gene matches: 8. The CDR3 nucleotides are TGTGCCAGCAGCAGACAGGGGACCCTATATGGCTACACCTTC. Translated, it gives CASSRQGTLYGYTF.

This chain joins TRBV18 and TRBJ2-6; 8 bases fit TRBD1. Germline CDR1 reads KGHSH; CDR2 reads LQKENI. Trimming took 3 bases from V and 4 from J; bases not matched to a gene: 8. CDR3 length: 17 residues. The CDR3 protein is CASSPPNRGLGANVLTF. As DNA, the CDR3 is TGTGCCAGCTCACCGCCCAACAGGGGGTTGGGGGCCAACGTCCTGACTTTC.

This rearrangement joins TRBV14 to TRBJ2-7, with TRBD1 identical over 9 bases. This CDR3 is 18 amino acids long. Per the germline V gene, CDR1 is SGHDN and CDR2 is FVKESK. Trimming removed 4 bases from V and 2 bases from J; junction bases left unmatched: 15. CDR3 DNA sequence: TGTGCCAGCAGCCCTGGCTGGGGACAGGGAGCCACTACCTACGAGCAGTACTTC. Translation: CASSPGWGQGATTYEQYF.

The V and J genes are TRBV11-2 and TRBJ1-3, with a weak D call TRBD1 (6 bases). V was shortened by 4 bases and J by 4 bases, with 20 bases between the two germline ends. Germline V gene sequence: CDR1 SGHAT, CDR2 FQNNGV. The CDR3 loop spans 17 amino acids. Here the CDR3 DNA reads TGTGCCAGCAGCTCCCAGAAGTGGGGGCAGTACGGAAACACCATATATTTT. It codes for CASSSQKWGQYGNTIYF. Using reference TRBV11-2 and TRBJ1-3 for the parts outside the CDR3, the full variable domain is EAGVAQSPRYKIIEKRQSVAFWCNPISGHATLYWYQQILGQGPKLLIQFQNNGVVDDSQLPKDRFSAERLKGVDSTLKIQPAKLEDSAVYLCASSSQKWGQYGNTIYFGEGSWLTVV.